These 11 T cell receptor beta chains originate from one sample sequenced in a study of T cell responses to AZD1222 COVID-19 vaccine. Method: immunoSEQ multiplex PCR; TCRdb's copy keeps in-frame clones and lacks some. The table includes roughly 100,000 clones, over 80% detected once. The sample consisted of peripheral blood, taken on day 0 of AZD1222 vaccination. These TCRs come from an adult in good health.

The rearrangement links TRBV28 to TRBJ2-7; maybe TRBD2 (6 bases). V was cut by 5 bases and J by 2 bases, with 13 bases left in between. This CDR3 region has 14 residues. The germline V gene encodes CDR1 MDHEN and CDR2 SYDVKM. The CDR3 nucleotides are TGTGCCAGCAGTCTGCTGGGGAGGACCTACGAGCAGTACTTC. Translated: CASSLLGRTYEQYF.

This rearrangement joins TRBV6-1 to TRBJ1-5, with 10 bases identical to TRBD1. The CDR3 consists of 15 residues. The V gene end was trimmed by 3 bases and the J gene end by 6 bases; junction bases not matched to a gene: 5. The germline V gene encodes CDR1 MNHNS and CDR2 SASEGT. CDR3 region: CASSDPTGGGQPQHF. Here the CDR3 DNA reads TGTGCCAGCAGTGACCCGACAGGGGGCGGTCAGCCCCAGCATTTT.

The genes are TRBV7-8 and TRBJ2-2; 7 bases line up with TRBD1. CDR1 and CDR2 (germline): SGHVS, FQNEAQ. After removal of 5 bases from V and 3 bases from J, the junction contained 12 bases not matched to a gene. The CDR3 has 17 amino acids. The CDR3 here is CASSTRHRGFYTGELFF. CDR3 coding DNA: TGTGCCAGCAGCACTCGTCACAGGGGTTTTTACACCGGGGAGCTGTTTTTT.

The rearrangement joins TRBV28 to TRBJ2-7; 8 positions agree with TRBD2. There are 16 residues in the CDR3. From germline, CDR1 is MDHEN and CDR2 SYDVKM. J was trimmed by 3 bases and V by 5 bases; bases with no gene match: 12. CDR3 in amino acids: CASSPTGTSKDYEQYF. CDR3 DNA sequence: TGTGCCAGCAGTCCCACCGGGACTAGTAAAGACTACGAGCAGTACTTC.

This chain links TRBV25-1 with TRBJ1-5; D is uncertain. Between the trimmed V and J ends, which lost 0 bases and 7 bases, there was a span of 10 bases. From germline, CDR1 is MGHDK and CDR2 SYGVNS. The CDR3 contains 14 residues. The CDR3 nucleotides read TGTGCCAGCAGTGAATATCAGTCTAGGCAGCCCCAGCATTTT. This codes for CASSEYQSRQPQHF.

The chain couples TRBV23-1 to TRBJ2-3, with 9 bases lining up with TRBD2. TRBV23-1 has ORF status, its function being uncertain. The CDR3 loop spans 16 amino acids. CDR3 DNA: TGCCTTATTGGGAGGGGGGATAGCGGGAGTTCAGATACGCAGTATTTT. Encoded protein: CLIGRGDSGSSDTQYF.

The chain is built from TRBV6-2 or TRBV6-3 and TRBJ2-7; TRBD1 is a possible D gene (6 bases). Trimming stripped 2 bases from V and 3 bases from J, with 20 bases between. Germline CDR1 and CDR2: MNHEY and SVGEGT. This CDR3 comprises 17 residues. CDR3 sequence (DNA): TGTGCCAGCAGTTACAGGATGGGGGTTCCAGGGGACTACGAGCAGTACTTC. Translation gives CASSYRMGVPGDYEQYF.

This chain connects TRBV4-2 to TRBJ1-2; 7 nucleotides agree with TRBD1. The ends lost 1 base at V and 0 bases at J; junction bases unmatched: 5. The CDR3 covers 16 residues. Germline values: CDR1 LGHNA, CDR2 YNFKEQ. The CDR3 protein is CASSQVRQGANYGYTF. The DNA of the CDR3 is TGTGCCAGCAGCCAAGTAAGACAGGGTGCTAACTATGGCTACACCTTC.

The V gene is TRBV4-3, the J gene TRBJ2-7, with TRBD2 matching over 10 bases. This CDR3 has 18 amino acids. Germline V gene sequence: CDR1 LGHNA, CDR2 YSLEER. After removal of 0 bases from V and 0 bases from J, the junction contained 8 bases not matched to a gene. The CDR3 DNA is TGCGCCAGCAGCCAAGAGGGGACTAGCGAAGCCCTCTCCTACGAGCAGTACTTC. Translated: CASSQEGTSEALSYEQYF.

The chain joins TRBV30 to TRBJ1-1, with 8 bases identical to TRBD1. Trimming cost V 2 bases and J 6 bases; bases outside gene matches: 14. This CDR3 is 16 amino acids long. The germline V gene encodes CDR1 GTSNPN and CDR2 SVGIG (reference sequence). CDR3 region: CAWSTRQGFTTAEAFF. The CDR3 nucleotides are TGTGCCTGGAGTACACGACAGGGGTTTACCACGGCTGAAGCTTTCTTT.

The chain's CDR3 is CASTVQGLGGSTEAFF. CDR3 nucleotides: TGTGCCAGCACCGTACAAGGGTTGGGGGGATCGACTGAAGCTTTCTTT. The J gene is TRBJ1-1, the V gene TRBV7-9; D possibly corresponds to TRBD1 (5 bases). CDR1 is SEHNR and CDR2 is FQNEAQ in the germline V gene (reference sequence). Deletions cut 7 bases from V and 5 bases from J, with 23 bases between. The CDR3 contains 16 residues. The variable domain in full, completed from reference TRBV7-9 and TRBJ1-1, reads DTGVSQNPRHKITKRGQNVTFRCDPISEHNRLYWYRQTLGQGPEFLTYFQNEAQLEKSRLLSDRFSAERPKGSFSTLEIQRTEQGDSAMYLCASTVQGLGGSTEAFFGQGTRLTVV.